This T cell receptor (beta chain) was recorded in a study of tumor and adjacent non-tumor tissue in lung cancer. The CDR3 runs 13 residues. CDR1 is SGHAT and CDR2 is FQDESV in the germline V gene (reference sequence). Three rounds of nested PCR, following a modified ARM-PCR protocol, produced the TCRbeta library. From the multiplex PCR reads, TCRdb called clonotypes with MiXCR, one entry per CDR3 protein. Counted here are 120,000 or so distinct CDR3 sequences, roughly 84% occurring once; the ten biggest clones make up roughly 20%. This clonotype was counted a few times. One end of the junction does not line up with germline, which may come from a read error. The template was RNA from unsorted bulk tissue.

The rearrangement links TRBV11-1 to TRBJ2-5; D may be TRBD1 (6 bases). This receptor was identified in a man in his sixties or seventies with non-small cell lung cancer. Sequences were obtained from lung tumor tissue. The CDR3 region is CASTSGVSETQYF. The CDR3 DNA is TGTGCCAGTACGTCAGGGGTTTCGGAGACTCAGTACTTC. Filled out from reference TRBV11-1 and TRBJ2-5, the complete variable domain reads EAEVAQSPRYKITEKSQAVAFWCDPISGHATLYWYRQILGQGPELLVQFQDESVVDDSQLPKDRFSAERLKGVDSTLKIQPAELGDSAMYLCASTSGVSETQYFGPGTRLLVL.